This entry describes one TCR beta chain. Its specificity is unknown. This entry is derived from a study of identical twins. TCRdb called the 5' RACE reads again in MiXCR, with one record for every CDR3 protein. The table lists some 900,000 distinct CDR3 sequences, approximately 13% of them singletons. General study points: Cord blood's abundant beta clonotypes had fewer insertions, unlike memory repertoires.

Germline CDR1 MNHEY, CDR2 SMNVEV (reference sequence). There are 19 residues in the CDR3. J lost 0 bases, V lost 3 bases, and 13 bases had no gene match. These data also featured in a second study, about yellow fever vaccine responses in identical twins.

The specimen was PBMCs. This sequence was found in a woman aged 18-29 years in good health. The chain carries TRBV27 and TRBJ2-1; the match to TRBD2 covers 8 bases. Written as DNA, the CDR3 is TGTGCCAGCAGTTTTGGGGTCCTAGCGGGTCCAGACTCCTACAATGAGCAGTTCTTC. It translates to CASSFGVLAGPDSYNEQFF.